The source of this T cell receptor beta chain is a study of cytomegalovirus exposure and HLA in healthy donors. Germline CDR1 SEHNR, CDR2 FQNEAQ (reference sequence). The CDR3 consists of 16 residues. With respect to this clone: Its antigen is as yet unknown. The junction differs from germline at one of its ends, possibly a read error.

It was healthy bone marrow donors who served as donors. Study-wide results and caveats: In a later analysis, the majority of CMV-associated beta chains seemingly showed HLA restriction. The authors enumerated some 160 TCR beta chains as linked to cytomegalovirus.

The PCR ran on 60 Vbeta and 13 Jbeta primers. The table came from immunoSEQ multiplex PCR; TCRdb's copy has only in-frame clones and leaves some out. This sample has approximately 150,000 clones, with 80% found just once. The rearrangement links TRBV7-9 to TRBJ1-1; 11 positions match TRBD1. This clonotype was sampled from a middle-aged woman in good health and CMV-seronegative. The sample was PBMCs. The CDR3 region has the DNA TGTTCCAGCAGCTCACCTCGGGGGACAGGGGGAACTGAAGCTTTCTTT. It specifies CSSSSPRGTGGTEAFF. Combining the CDR3 with reference TRBV7-9 and TRBJ1-1 gives the whole variable domain DTGVSQNPRHKITKRGQNVTFRCDPISEHNRLYWYRQTLGQGPEFLTYFQNEAQLEKSRLLSDRFSAERPKGSFSTLEIQRTEQGDSAMYLCSSSSPRGTGGTEAFFGQGTRLTVV.